This TCR beta chain was retrieved from a study of blood T cells in healthy people across ages. For the study at large: Per two T cells, template switching captured roughly one barcoded beta molecule.

Through a sample-barcoded 5' primer and a J-beta primer mix, a second PCR was run for about 6 to 12 cycles. TCRdb passed the 5' RACE reads through MiXCR, listing each CDR3 protein once. The sample records approximately 800,000 distinct CDR3 sequences, roughly 56% being singletons. Germline V gene sequence: CDR1 SGDLS, CDR2 YYNGEE. The CDR3 is made up of 13 amino acids. With V trimmed by 9 bases and J by 5 bases, 6 bases remained unmatched. The specimen sequenced was blood. The sequence was obtained from a man aged 35-49 years in good health. The chain employs TRBV9 and TRBJ2-3; 10 bases fit TRBD2. The CDR3 sequence: CATSSGGVDTQYF. The CDR3 DNA follows: TGTGCCACCTCTAGCGGGGGTGTAGATACGCAGTATTTT.